The 2 T cell receptor beta chains given below trace back to one sample, sequenced in a study of a mutant IDH1 vaccine in newly diagnosed glioma. Time point here: week 35, safety follow-up. Vaccination used 300 ug of mutant IDH1 20-mer peptide per dose, with topical imiquimod. Their antigens are not known. TCRdb's table, derived via immunoSEQ multiplex PCR, lists solely in-frame clones and lacks some. The data show approximately 47,000 clones, approximately 90% seen once. The sample was PBMCs, taken from a glioma patient whose treatment included an IDH1 peptide vaccine. Receptors were obtained from a woman aged 40 to 55 with glioma.

The rearrangement links TRBV4-1 to TRBJ2-7, with 10 bases that match TRBD2. V gave up 0 bases and J gave up 0 bases; unmatched junction bases: 11. The CDR3 totals 19 residues. Germline CDR1 and CDR2: MGHRA and YSYEKL. CDR3 sequence (DNA): TGCGCCAGCAGCCAAGATGCTGCTAGCGGGAGTACCCGCTCCTACGAGCAGTACTTC. As protein: CASSQDAASGSTRSYEQYF.

The chain combines TRBV2 with TRBJ2-3; 9 positions match TRBD1. The CDR3 runs 15 residues. J was trimmed by 5 bases and V by 7 bases; bases with no gene match: 10. Looked up from germline, CDR1 is SNHLY and CDR2 is FYNNEI. CDR3 DNA sequence: TGTGCCAGCATTCCGGGACAGGGAGGAATAGATACGCAGTATTTT. Translation gives CASIPGQGGIDTQYF.